Listed below are T cell receptor beta chains from one sample, sequenced in a study of blood T cell repertoires in COVID-19. This table comes from immunoSEQ multiplex PCR, and its TCRdb copy is limited to in-frame clones, with some not included. The sample includes 210,000 or so clones, approximately 88% seen only once; the top ten take about 4%. Sequencing was performed on PBMCs or T cells enriched from blood (not recorded which). These receptor sequences come from a woman aged 25 to 45 who had been exposed to COVID-19. The CDR3 runs from the conserved cysteine through the conserved F or W. D genes are given only for firm matches. Expanded clones get a size class; other rows say once, few or many, or leave the size out.

size: .; J: TRBJ2-2; D: .; V: TRBV7-9; DNA: TGTGCCAGCAGCTTATTAGGGAGAGGGGAGCTGTTTTTT; CDR3: CASSLLGRGELFF
size: .; J: TRBJ1-3; D: .; V: TRBV27; DNA: TGTGCCAGCAGCCGCCTCGGGACACCTATCTCTGGAAACACCATATATTTT; CDR3: CASSRLGTPISGNTIYF
size: .; J: TRBJ2-5; D: TRBD2; V: TRBV7-3; DNA: TGTGCCAGCAGCTTAACATCGGGAGGCGGAGAGACCCAGTACTTC; CDR3: CASSLTSGGGETQYF
size: .; J: TRBJ1-2; D: .; V: TRBV25-1; DNA: TGTGCCAGCAGCCAGAGGTTTCTAGGAGGCTACACCTTC; CDR3: CASSQRFLGGYTF
size: .; J: TRBJ1-1; D: TRBD1; V: TRBV28; DNA: TGTGCCAGCAGTTTCGTCAGGGGGGCAGGGAACACTGAAGCTTTCTTT; CDR3: CASSFVRGAGNTEAFF
size: .; J: TRBJ2-1; D: .; V: TRBV5-4; DNA: TGTGCCAGCAGCTTCACCGGAGGGCCAGTTGAGCAGTTCTTC; CDR3: CASSFTGGPVEQFF
size: .; J: TRBJ1-3; D: TRBD1; V: TRBV5-1; DNA: TGCGCCAGCAGCCAAACCGGACAGGGTGGTGGAAACACCATATATTTT; CDR3: CASSQTGQGGGNTIYF
size: .; J: TRBJ1-6; D: .; V: TRBV28; DNA: TGTGCCAGCAGTTTAGTCGCCAGGGTGACACCCCTCCACTTT; CDR3: CASSLVARVTPLHF
size: .; J: TRBJ1-1; D: .; V: TRBV2; DNA: TGTGCCAGCAGCGAAACAGGAACTTCGAACACTGAAGCTTTCTTT; CDR3: CASSETGTSNTEAFF
size: .; J: TRBJ2-1; D: .; V: TRBV4-2; DNA: TGTGCCAGCAGCCAAGTCTTCCCCAATGAGCAGTTCTTC; CDR3: CASSQVFPNEQFF
size: many; J: TRBJ2-3; D: TRBD2; V: TRBV28; DNA: TGTGCCAGCATTGCGGGGGGGCAGACAGTGAGCACAGATACGCAGTATTTT; CDR3: CASIAGGQTVSTDTQYF
size: .; J: TRBJ1-5; D: TRBD1; V: TRBV7-2; DNA: TGTGCCAGCAGCTTAGCAGGGGGCACTCAGCCCCAGCATTTT; CDR3: CASSLAGGTQPQHF
size: .; J: TRBJ2-1; D: .; V: TRBV3-1/TRBV3-2; DNA: TGTGCCAGCAGCCATGGGTCGGGAAATGAGCAGTTCTTC; CDR3: CASSHGSGNEQFF
size: .; J: TRBJ1-1; D: TRBD1; V: TRBV28; DNA: TGTGCCAGCAGTCCCGGACAGGGGTCCGTTTTGGGCACTGAAGCTTTCTTT; CDR3: CASSPGQGSVLGTEAFF